Shown below are 14 T cell receptor beta chains from a single sample sequenced in a study of T cell changes during pregnancy in multiple sclerosis (dated 2019 in TCRdb). Libraries came from the immunoSEQ multiplex PCR assay. What TCRdb holds here is the immuneACCESS table cut down to in-frame rearrangements. Part of the clones is not present; checked against another copy, under half of the missing clones reflect an unresolved V gene, and the others are unexplained. Across this sample there are over 55,000 clones, with around 92% seen only once. The ten largest account for under 3.5% of the sample. The material was CD8+ T cells from peripheral blood mononuclear cells, obtained in the third trimester of pregnancy. The receptors were sampled from a female donor in good health, enrolled as a control in a pregnancy study.

The chain combines TRBV7-2 with TRBJ1-2; 9 nucleotides align to TRBD1. CDR1 and CDR2 from the germline V gene are SGHTA and FQGNSA. The CDR3 covers 14 residues. V was pared by 3 bases and J by 8 bases, with 7 bases of the junction left unmatched. The CDR3 region is CASSLPGQGDGYTF. CDR3 DNA: TGTGCCAGCAGCTTGCCGGGACAGGGAGACGGCTACACCTTC.

In this sample, this clone turned up once. The genes are TRBV29-1 and TRBJ1-2; D is undetermined. The CDR3 loop spans 14 amino acids. V was clipped by 6 bases and J by 6 bases, with 20 bases between them. The germline gives CDR1 SQVTM, CDR2 ANQGSEA. The CDR3, as DNA: TGCAGCGTGGGAATTGGTCCGACGAGGGATGGCTACACCTTC. Encoded protein: CSVGIGPTRDGYTF.

The chain links TRBV15 to TRBJ1-5; D is unclear. Germline CDR1 is LNHNV and CDR2 is YYDKDF (reference sequence). This CDR3 has 15 residues. Trimming took off 5 bases at V and 1 base at J, with 12 bases between the two ends. The CDR3 region is CATSGRGESNQPQHF. The CDR3 DNA reads TGTGCCACCAGCGGCCGTGGAGAAAGCAATCAGCCCCAGCATTTT.

The chain has TRBV5-1 and TRBJ1-1, with 8 bases identical to TRBD1. Germline trimming cut 0 bases from V and 1 base from J; bases unmatched to any gene: 2. The germline V gene encodes CDR1 SGHRS and CDR2 YFSETQ. The CDR3 contains 15 residues. CDR3 DNA: TGCGCCAGCAGCTTGGGTCAGGGGGCGAACACTGAAGCTTTCTTT. The encoded protein is CASSLGQGANTEAFF.

The chain recombines TRBV21-1 with TRBJ1-1. TRBV21-1 is a listed pseudogene. The length of the CDR3 is 15 residues. The CDR3 DNA is TGTGCCCGTTTTCTGGTCGACGGCGGAACGACTGAAGCTTTCTTT. Translated, it gives CARFLVDGGTTEAFF.

The chain employs TRBV9 and TRBJ2-7; D perhaps matches TRBD2 (5 bases). Germline V gene data show CDR1 as SGDLS and CDR2 as YYNGEE. CDR3 length: 13 residues. V dropped 2 bases and J dropped 2 bases, with 8 bases sitting between them. DNA for the CDR3: TGTGCCAGCAGCGTCGGGGTGACCTACGAGCAGTACTTC. It codes for CASSVGVTYEQYF.

The chain links TRBV7-2 to TRBJ2-5; 12 bases align to TRBD2. The CDR3 is made up of 17 amino acids. V was clipped by 3 bases and J by 4 bases; unmatched bases: 9. Germline CDR1 and CDR2: SGHTA and FQGNSA. The CDR3 coding sequence is TGTGCCAGCAGCTTTGCACTAGCGGGGGGCGCCGGAGAGACCCAGTACTTC. Translating it yields CASSFALAGGAGETQYF.

This chain joins TRBV6-5 and TRBJ2-1, with a weak D call TRBD2 (6 bases). CDR3 size: 15 residues. CDR1 is MNHEY and CDR2 is SVGAGI in the germline V gene. V was clipped by 5 bases and J by 2 bases, with 13 bases between them. CDR3 in amino acids: CASSRDWATYNEQFF. The DNA for the CDR3 is TGTGCCAGCAGTAGGGACTGGGCCACCTACAATGAGCAGTTCTTC.

The chain links TRBV27 to TRBJ1-5, with 7 bases lining up with TRBD1. Germline V gives CDR1 MNHEY, CDR2 SMNVEV (reference sequence). The CDR3 sequence is 14 residues long. With V trimmed by 5 bases and J by 5 bases, 6 bases remained unmatched. The CDR3 loop is CASSLQQGYQPQHF. CDR3 DNA sequence: TGTGCCAGCAGTCTTCAACAGGGGTATCAGCCCCAGCATTTT.

J is TRBJ2-7 and V is TRBV30; D is possibly TRBD1 (5 bases). The germline V and J ends were trimmed by 0 bases and 4 bases, with 13 bases remaining between them. CDR1 and CDR2 (germline): GTSNPN, SVGIG (reference sequence). The CDR3 is 14 amino acids. The CDR3 DNA reads TGTGCCTGGAGTGTACAAAGGGGTTGGTACGAGCAGTACTTC. The encoded protein is CAWSVQRGWYEQYF.

J is TRBJ1-5 and V is TRBV25-1; TRBD1 might be the D (5 bases). CDR1 and CDR2 from the germline V gene are MGHDK and SYGVNS. This CDR3 has 15 amino acids. V was cut by 5 bases and J by 3 bases, with 14 bases left in between. CDR3 sequence: CASSPREGFNQPQHF. The CDR3 DNA reads as TGTGCCAGCAGTCCCAGGGAAGGGTTCAATCAGCCCCAGCATTTT.

The chain uses TRBV29-1 and TRBJ2-7; TRBD1 might be the D (5 bases). CDR3 length equals 15 residues. With 4 bases removed from V and 3 bases from J, the gap between germline ends came to 19 bases. Germline values: CDR1 SQVTM, CDR2 ANQGSEA. The CDR3: CSVVSLTDQGYEQYF. Here the CDR3 DNA reads TGCAGCGTTGTGAGTTTGACAGATCAAGGCTACGAGCAGTACTTC.

This sequence joins TRBV9 and TRBJ2-7; 8 bases are a match to TRBD2. V dropped 0 bases and J dropped 4; count of bases not matched to a gene: 9. CDR1 is SGDLS, CDR2 YYNGEE, per germline. This CDR3 is built from 16 residues. DNA of the CDR3: TGTGCCAGCAGCGTAGGAGGCGCGGGGGGTGGTTACGAGCAGTACTTC. This encodes CASSVGGAGGGYEQYF. Using reference TRBV9 and TRBJ2-7 for the parts outside the CDR3, the full variable domain is DSGVTQTPKHLITATGQRVTLRCSPRSGDLSVYWYQQSLDQGLQFLIQYYNGEERAKGNILERFSAQQFPDLHSELNLSSLELGDSALYFCASSVGGAGGGYEQYFGPGTRLTVT.

V and J are TRBV30 and TRBJ1-3; D gene uncertain. Germline V gene data show CDR1 as GTSNPN and CDR2 as SVGIG (reference sequence). The CDR3 is made up of 15 amino acids. With 0 bases removed from V and 7 bases from J, the gap between germline ends came to 16 bases. The CDR3 region is CAWSVRYKPRNTIYF. The CDR3 DNA reads TGTGCCTGGAGTGTACGATACAAGCCCAGGAACACCATATATTTT.